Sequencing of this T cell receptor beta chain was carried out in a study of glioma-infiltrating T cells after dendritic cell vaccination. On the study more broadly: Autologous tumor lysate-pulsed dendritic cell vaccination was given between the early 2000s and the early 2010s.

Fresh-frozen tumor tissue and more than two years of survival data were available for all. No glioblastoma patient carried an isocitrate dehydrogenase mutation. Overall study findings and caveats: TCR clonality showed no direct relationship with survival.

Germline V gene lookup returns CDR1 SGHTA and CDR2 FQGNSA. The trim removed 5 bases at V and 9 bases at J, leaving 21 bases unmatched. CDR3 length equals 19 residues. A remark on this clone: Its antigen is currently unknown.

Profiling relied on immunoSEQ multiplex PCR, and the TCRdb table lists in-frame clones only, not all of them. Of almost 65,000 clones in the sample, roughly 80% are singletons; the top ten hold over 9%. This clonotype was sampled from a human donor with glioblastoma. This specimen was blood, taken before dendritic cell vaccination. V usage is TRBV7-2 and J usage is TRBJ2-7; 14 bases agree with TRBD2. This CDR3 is CASSPSGLAGGRKGIGQYF. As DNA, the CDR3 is TGTGCCAGCAGCCCTTCCGGACTAGCGGGGGGCCGGAAGGGTATCGGGCAGTACTTC. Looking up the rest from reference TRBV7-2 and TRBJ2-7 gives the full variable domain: GAGVSQSPSNKVTEKGKDVELRCDPISGHTALYWYRQSLGQGLEFLIYFQGNSAPDKSGLPSDRFSAERTGGSVSTLTIQRTQQEDSAVYLCASSPSGLAGGRKGIGQYFGPGTRLTVT.